The rows below give T cell receptor beta chains drawn from one sample of a study of blood T cell repertoires in COVID-19. Sequencing was performed with immunoSEQ multiplex PCR; in TCRdb, only in-frame clones are kept and a portion is missing. The table lists about 430,000 clones, approximately 87% of them singletons, with over 0.9% in the top ten. The sample comprised PBMCs or T cells enriched from blood (not recorded which). Source of these receptors: a young woman with acute COVID-19. Each CDR3 is given with its conserved first and last residue. A D gene is named only where the DNA matches it firmly. The size of a clone is reported for some rows only, either as once, few or many, or as a class for expanded clones.

V gene	clone size	D gene	J gene	CDR3 protein	CDR3 DNA
TRBV7-3	NA	TRBD1	TRBJ1-3	CASSLGQGSPGNTIYF	TGTGCCAGCAGCTTGGGACAGGGAAGCCCTGGAAACACCATATATTTT
TRBV7-9	NA	NA	TRBJ1-1	CASSLAQLNTEAFF	TGTGCCAGCAGCTTAGCGCAGTTGAACACTGAAGCTTTCTTT
TRBV7-6	once	NA	TRBJ2-7	CASSPALDEQYF	TGTGCCAGCAGCCCTGCGCTAGACGAGCAGTACTTC
TRBV28	NA	NA	TRBJ2-7	CASSVPSGFEQYF	TGTGCCAGCAGTGTGCCCTCAGGGTTCGAGCAGTACTTC
TRBV28	NA	NA	TRBJ1-6	CASSSPTAGAGSPLHF	TGTGCCAGCAGTTCCCCGACCGCGGGAGCGGGTTCACCCCTCCACTTT
TRBV7-2	NA	NA	TRBJ2-5	CASSLDGRAETQYF	TGTGCCAGCAGCTTAGATGGCAGGGCAGAGACCCAGTACTTC
TRBV6-2/TRBV6-3	NA	TRBD1	TRBJ1-1	CASSYILGQGDPEAFF	TGTGCCAGCAGTTATATCCTCGGACAGGGGGATCCTGAAGCTTTCTTT
TRBV5-6	NA	NA	TRBJ1-6	CASSLVNSNSPLHF	TGTGCCAGCAGCTTGGTTAACAGTAATTCACCCCTCCACTTT
TRBV2	NA	NA	TRBJ1-6	CASGNRDRSYNSPLHF	TGTGCCAGCGGTAACAGGGACCGCTCCTATAATTCACCCCTCCACTTT
TRBV6-5	NA	NA	TRBJ1-2	CASTNLGDYGYTF	TGTGCCAGCACCAACCTCGGGGACTATGGCTACACCTTC
TRBV3-1/TRBV3-2	NA	TRBD2	TRBJ2-1	CASSQRTSGLGQFF	TGTGCCAGCAGCCAAAGGACTAGCGGTTTAGGACAGTTCTTC